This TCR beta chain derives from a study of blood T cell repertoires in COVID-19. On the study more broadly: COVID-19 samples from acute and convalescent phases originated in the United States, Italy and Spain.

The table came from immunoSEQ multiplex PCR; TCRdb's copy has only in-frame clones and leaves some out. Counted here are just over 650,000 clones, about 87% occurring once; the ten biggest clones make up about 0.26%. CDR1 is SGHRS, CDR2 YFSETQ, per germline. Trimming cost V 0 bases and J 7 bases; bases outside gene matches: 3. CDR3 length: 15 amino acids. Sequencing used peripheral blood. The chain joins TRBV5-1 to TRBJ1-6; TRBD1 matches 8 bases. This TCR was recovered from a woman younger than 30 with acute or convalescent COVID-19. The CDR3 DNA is TGCGCCAGCAGCTTGGGCCAGGGGGCAAATTCACCCCTCCACTTT. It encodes CASSLGQGANSPLHF.